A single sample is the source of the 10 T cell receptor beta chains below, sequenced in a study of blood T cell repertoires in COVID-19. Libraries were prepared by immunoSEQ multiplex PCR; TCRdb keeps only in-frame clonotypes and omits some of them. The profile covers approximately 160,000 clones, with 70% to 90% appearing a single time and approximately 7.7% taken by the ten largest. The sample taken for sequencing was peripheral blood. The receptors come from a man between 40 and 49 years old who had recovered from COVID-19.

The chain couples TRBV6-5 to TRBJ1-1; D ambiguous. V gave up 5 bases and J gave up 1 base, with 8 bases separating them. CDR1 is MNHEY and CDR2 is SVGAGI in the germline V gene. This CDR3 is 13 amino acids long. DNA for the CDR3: TGTGCCAGCAGTCCCCGACAGAACACTGAAGCTTTCTTT. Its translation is CASSPRQNTEAFF.

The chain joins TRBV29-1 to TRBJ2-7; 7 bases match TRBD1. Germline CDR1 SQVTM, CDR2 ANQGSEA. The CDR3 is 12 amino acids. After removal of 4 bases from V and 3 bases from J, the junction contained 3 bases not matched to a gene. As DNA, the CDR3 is TGCAGCGTTGGGGGGACAGACTACGAGCAGTACTTC. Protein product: CSVGGTDYEQYF.

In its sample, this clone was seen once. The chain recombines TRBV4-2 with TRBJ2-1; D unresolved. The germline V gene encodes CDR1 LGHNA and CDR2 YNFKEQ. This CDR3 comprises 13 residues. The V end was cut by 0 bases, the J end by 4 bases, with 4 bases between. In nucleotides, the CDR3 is TGTGCCAGCAGCCAAGATCTATACAATGAGCAGTTCTTC. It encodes CASSQDLYNEQFF.

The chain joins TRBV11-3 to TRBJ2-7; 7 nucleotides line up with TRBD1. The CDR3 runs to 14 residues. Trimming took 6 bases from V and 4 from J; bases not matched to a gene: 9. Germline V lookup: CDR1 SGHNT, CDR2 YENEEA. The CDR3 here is CASSPPGQLYEQYF. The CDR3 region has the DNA TGTGCCAGCAGTCCACCGGGACAGTTGTACGAGCAGTACTTC.

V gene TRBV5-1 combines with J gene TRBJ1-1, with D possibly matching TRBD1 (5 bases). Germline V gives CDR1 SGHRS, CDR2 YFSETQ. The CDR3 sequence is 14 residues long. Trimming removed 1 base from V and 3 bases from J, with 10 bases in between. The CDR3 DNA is TGCGCCAGCAGCTTGAGGGGTTTTGACACTGAAGCTTTCTTT. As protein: CASSLRGFDTEAFF.

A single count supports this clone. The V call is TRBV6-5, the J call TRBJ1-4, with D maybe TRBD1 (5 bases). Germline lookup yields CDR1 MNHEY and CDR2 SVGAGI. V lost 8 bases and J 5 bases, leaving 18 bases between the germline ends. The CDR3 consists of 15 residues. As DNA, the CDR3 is TGTGCCAGCCGATGGGGGGGGAAAATAAATGAAAAACTGTTTTTT. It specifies CASRWGGKINEKLFF.

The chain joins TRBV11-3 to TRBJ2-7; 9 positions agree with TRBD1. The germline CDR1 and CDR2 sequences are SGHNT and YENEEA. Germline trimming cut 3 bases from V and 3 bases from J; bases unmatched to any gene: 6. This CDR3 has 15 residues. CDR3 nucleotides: TGTGCCAGCAGCTTCGCTTCGACAGGGGGCTACGAGCAGTACTTC. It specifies CASSFASTGGYEQYF.

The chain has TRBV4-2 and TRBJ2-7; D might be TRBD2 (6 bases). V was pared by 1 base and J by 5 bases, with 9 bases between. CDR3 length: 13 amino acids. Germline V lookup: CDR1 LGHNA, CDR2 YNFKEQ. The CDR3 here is CASSQGREDEQYF. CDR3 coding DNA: TGTGCCAGCAGCCAAGGCAGGGAGGACGAGCAGTACTTC.

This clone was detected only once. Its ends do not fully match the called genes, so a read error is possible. CDR3 sequence reads: CAVRAGSGDQPQHF. The CDR3 DNA follows: TGTGCCGTCAGGGCTGGTTCGGGGGATCAGCCCCAGCATTTT. The V gene is TRBV10-3, the J gene TRBJ1-5; perhaps TRBD1 as D (5 bases). The CDR3 totals 14 residues. Per the germline V gene, CDR1 is ENHRY and CDR2 is SYGVKD.

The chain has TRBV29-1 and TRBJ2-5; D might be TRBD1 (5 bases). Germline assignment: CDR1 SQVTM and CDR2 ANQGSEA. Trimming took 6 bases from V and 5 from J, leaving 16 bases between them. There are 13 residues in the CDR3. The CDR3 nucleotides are TGCAGCGTGCCCGAGGCAGGGTCGGAGACCCAGTACTTC. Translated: CSVPEAGSETQYF.